The 18 T cell receptor beta chains reported below all come from one sample, sequenced in a study of T cell repertoires in cytomegalovirus infection. Each CDR3 protein is one row after TCRdb ran MiXCR on the reads. The table includes about 680,000 distinct CDR3 sequences, roughly a quarter detected once. Sample: CD8+ T cells from PBMCs. The receptors here all came from a human donor in good health (CMV status not recorded). Some clones in this sample may be carry-over from other donors' samples.

This clonotype was picked up a small number of times. The V gene is TRBV20-1, the J gene TRBJ2-2; D unresolved. The CDR3 extends over 12 amino acids. Trimming took off 1 base at V and 6 bases at J, with 6 bases between the two ends. CDR1 and CDR2 (germline): DFQATT, SNEGSKA (reference sequence). The CDR3 protein is CSARVEAGELFF. In DNA form, the CDR3 reads TGCAGTGCTAGAGTGGAAGCCGGGGAGCTGTTTTTT.

Concerning this clonotype: With a much larger clone just one base away, this may be a read error. V and J are TRBV5-6 and TRBJ2-1; D gene ambiguous. CDR1 is SGHDT, CDR2 YYEEEE, per germline. This CDR3 region has 13 residues. CDR3 loop: CASSLEDYNEQCF. Here the CDR3 DNA reads TGTGCCAGCAGCTTGGAAGATTACAATGAGCAGTGCTTC. The full variable domain, with the rest looked up from reference TRBV5-6 and TRBJ2-1, is DAGVTQSPTHLIKTRGQQVTLRCSPKSGHDTVSWYQQALGQGPQFIFQYYEEEERQRGNFPDRFSGHQFPNYSSELNVNALLLGDSALYLCASSLEDYNEQCFGPGTRLTVL.

This clonotype was seen more than once but under ten times. CDR3 DNA: TGTGCCAGTAGTATAAGCAACAGGGGAACCACTGAAGCTTTCTTT. Translated: CASSISNRGTTEAFF. The V and J genes are TRBV19 and TRBJ1-1; 7 bases line up with TRBD1. J was trimmed by 4 bases and V by 2 bases; bases with no gene match: 7. The germline V gene encodes CDR1 LNHDA and CDR2 SQIVND (reference sequence). This CDR3 has 15 amino acids.

This clonotype was seen a handful of times. The V and J genes are TRBV20-1 and TRBJ1-1; D is ambiguous. This CDR3 comprises 12 residues. Looked up from germline, CDR1 is DFQATT and CDR2 is SNEGSKA (reference sequence). V shed 6 bases and J shed 1 base, with 9 bases lying between them. Here the CDR3 DNA reads TGCAGTGCCCCTACACGGAACACTGAAGCTTTCTTT. It specifies CSAPTRNTEAFF.

The gene calls are TRBV14 and TRBJ2-5, with 13 bases matching TRBD2. This CDR3 comprises 16 residues. Germline CDR1 and CDR2: SGHDN and FVKESK. The V gene end was trimmed by 2 bases and the J gene end by 5 bases; junction bases not matched to a gene: 5. The CDR3 is CASSQLGLAGLETQYF. DNA of the CDR3: TGTGCCAGCAGCCAACTGGGACTAGCGGGGCTCGAGACCCAGTACTTC.

This clonotype has only a few counts. V is TRBV28 and J is TRBJ1-1; maybe TRBD1 (5 bases). This CDR3 comprises 14 residues. Per germline, CDR1 MDHEN and CDR2 SYDVKM. Trimming cost V 5 bases and J 3 bases, with 13 bases left between them. CDR3 sequence: CASSQQDTYTEAFF. The CDR3 DNA is TGTGCCAGCAGTCAACAGGACACTTACACTGAAGCTTTCTTT.

The genes are TRBV5-6 and TRBJ2-7; no definite D call. The CDR3 consists of 14 residues. V dropped 0 bases and J dropped 4 bases, with 11 bases sitting between them. Germline-derived CDR1 and CDR2 are SGHDT and YYEEEE. The CDR3 protein is CASSLGTLLYEQYV. The CDR3 DNA reads as TGTGCCAGCAGCTTGGGGACCCTTCTTTACGAGCAGTACGTC.

The chain combines TRBV10-2 with TRBJ2-5; D may be TRBD1 (6 bases). Trimming took off 5 bases at V and 0 bases at J, with 13 bases between the two ends. CDR3 size: 15 residues. CDR1 and CDR2 from the germline V gene are WSHSY and SAAADI. The CDR3 nucleotides are TGCGCCAGCAGTCGGACAGATTTGTACCAAGAGACCCAGTACTTC. Translated, it gives CASSRTDLYQETQYF.

This clonotype has only a few counts. The gene calls are TRBV12-5 and TRBJ2-2; D may be TRBD2 (5 bases). The V end lost 0 bases, the J end lost 9 bases, and 17 bases lay between the germline ends. Germline CDR1 reads LGHNT; CDR2 reads FRNRAP. This CDR3 spans 16 amino acids. The CDR3 DNA reads TGTGCTAGTGGTTTGGTAGGGAGCAGAAATCCGCGGGAGCTGTTTTTT. Translated, it gives CASGLVGSRNPRELFF.

The table lists this clonotype with a few counts. This chain uses TRBV13 with TRBJ2-1, with D tentatively TRBD1 or TRBD2 (5 bases each). The CDR3 loop spans 16 amino acids. The germline CDR1 and CDR2 sequences are PRHDT and FYEKMQ (reference sequence). Trimming shortened V by 5 bases and J by 10 bases, and 24 bases separated the two germline ends. The CDR3, as DNA: TGTGCCAGCAGCCCCCCGGGACCGGTCCTACACATGGAGCAGTTCTTC. Protein product: CASSPPGPVLHMEQFF.

This clonotype was picked up a small number of times. The chain couples TRBV4-1 to TRBJ2-5; 8 nucleotides agree with TRBD2. Unmatched junction bases numbered 8, after V lost 0 bases and J lost 5 bases. The CDR3 spans 16 residues. CDR1 MGHRA and CDR2 YSYEKL come from the germline V gene. CDR3 sequence reads: CASSQDLLAGWETQYF. DNA of the CDR3: TGCGCCAGCAGCCAAGATCTCCTAGCGGGCTGGGAGACCCAGTACTTC.

This clonotype has just a few counts. The gene calls are TRBV6-1 and TRBJ2-3; 7 bases agree with TRBD2. The CDR3 sequence is 14 residues long. CDR1 is MNHNS and CDR2 is SASEGT in the germline V gene. V shed 10 bases and J 5 bases; nucleotides not matched to a gene: 12. CDR3 bases: TGTGCCACCTGGACTGAGCGGGGAGTAGATACGCAGTATTTT. This translates into CATWTERGVDTQYF.

In this sample, this clonotype turned up a few times. The genes are TRBV6-1 and TRBJ1-1; possibly TRBD1 for D (5 bases). This CDR3 spans 14 amino acids. Trimming left V 8 bases short and J 2 bases short, with 15 bases between. The germline V gene encodes CDR1 MNHNS and CDR2 SASEGT. CDR3 region: CASVEGTENTEAFF. The CDR3 DNA follows: TGTGCCAGCGTTGAGGGGACCGAAAACACTGAAGCTTTCTTT.

This clonotype was recorded a few times. The rearrangement links TRBV20-1 to TRBJ1-1; 8 bases are shared with TRBD1. V trimming: 4 bases; J trimming: 1 base; junction bases outside the gene matches: 5. CDR1 and CDR2 (germline): DFQATT, SNEGSKA (reference sequence). The CDR3 spans 14 residues. This CDR3 is CSAISQGGNTEAFF. The CDR3, as DNA: TGCAGTGCTATCTCACAGGGGGGGAACACTGAAGCTTTCTTT.

This clonotype has a handful of counts. V usage is TRBV27 and J usage is TRBJ1-5, with unresolved D. Germline-derived CDR1 and CDR2 are MNHEY and SMNVEV (reference sequence). The V end lost 5 bases, the J end lost 6 bases, and 11 bases lay between the germline ends. This CDR3 has 13 residues. The CDR3 coding sequence is TGTGCCAGCAGTCTCAGTTTTAGTCAGCCCCAGCATTTT. Its protein is CASSLSFSQPQHF.

This clonotype was seen many times. The V and J genes are TRBV12-3 or TRBV12-4 and TRBJ2-4; no definite D call. Trimming took 1 base from V and 2 from J, leaving 9 bases between them. This CDR3 is built from 15 residues. The CDR3 DNA reads as TGTGCCAGCAGTTTAGAGGGTTATTCCAAAAACATTCAGTACTTC. Protein: CASSLEGYSKNIQYF.

The chain carries TRBV5-4 and TRBJ2-1; D remains unclear. The V gene lost 6 bases and the J gene lost 5 bases, with 9 bases spanning the gap. Germline V gene sequence: CDR1 SGHNT, CDR2 YYREEE (reference sequence). The CDR3 spans 12 residues. This chain's CDR3 is CASKTENNEQFF. In nucleotides, the CDR3 is TGTGCCAGCAAGACCGAAAACAATGAGCAGTTCTTC. The whole variable domain, filled in from reference TRBV5-4 and TRBJ2-1, reads ETGVTQSPTHLIKTRGQQVTLRCSSQSGHNTVSWYQQALGQGPQFIFQYYREEENGRGNFPPRFSGLQFPNYSSELNVNALELDDSALYLCASKTENNEQFFGPGTRLTVL.

The table lists this clonotype with a few counts. The chain carries TRBV10-3 and TRBJ1-5; the D is unclear. V shed 2 bases and J shed 5 bases, with 13 bases lying between them. From germline, CDR1 is ENHRY and CDR2 SYGVKD. CDR3 length: 15 amino acids. In DNA form, the CDR3 reads TGTGCCATCAGTGAGGAAGGTCAGCTGCATCAGCCCCAGCATTTT. This translates into CAISEEGQLHQPQHF.